This T cell receptor (beta chain) was sequenced in a study of blood T cell repertoires in COVID-19. About the study: Acute and convalescent COVID-19 samples came from the United States, Italy and Spain. PBMCs, B-cell-depleted T cells, or T cells were the source of the cDNA or gDNA that made up the material.

In the authors' methods: Amplification of reference gene primers was used by the study to estimate nucleated cell counts. Sequenced by immunoSEQ multiplex PCR; TCRdb stores in-frame clones only, minus some. V and J calls and clone size come straight from that table; D and trimming were deduced from the DNA. The profile covers fewer than 350,000 clones, with approximately 87% appearing a single time and roughly 8% taken by the ten largest. From germline, CDR1 is MNHEY and CDR2 SVGAGI. This CDR3 region has 12 residues. The V and J ends lost 5 bases and 11 bases, in that order; junction bases with no gene match: 8.

The sequenced sample was peripheral blood. The chain is built from TRBV6-5 and TRBJ1-1, with 7 bases matching TRBD1. The sequence was collected from a woman in her forties or fifties who had recovered from COVID-19. CDR3 sequence reads: CASSPTGVVAFF. The CDR3 DNA is TGTGCCAGCAGTCCAACAGGGGTGGTCGCTTTCTTT.